A single T cell receptor beta chain is shown here with its context. The data derive from a study of blood T cell repertoires in COVID-19. Whole-study context: COVID-19 samples, acute and convalescent, were from the United States, Italy and Spain. PBMCs, B-cell-depleted T cells, or T cells were the source of the cDNA or gDNA that made up the material.

The CDR3 length is 14 residues. Looked up from germline, CDR1 is SGHTA and CDR2 is FQGNSA. Deletions cut 5 bases from V and 6 bases from J, with 16 bases between. How the authors handled the data: Estimates of nucleated cell counts were drawn from the amplification of reference gene primers. TCRdb's table, derived via immunoSEQ multiplex PCR, lists solely in-frame clones and lacks some. The V and J calls and the clone size are those of that table, but D and trimming were determined from the DNA. The sample lists roughly 75,000 clones; approximately 80% were seen once. This rearrangement joins TRBV7-2 to TRBJ2-5, with unresolved D. The sequenced material came from peripheral blood. The sequence was collected from a man in his forties or fifties with acute or convalescent COVID-19. CDR3 amino acids: CASSPPTLPKTQYF. The DNA for the CDR3 is TGTGCCAGCAGCCCCCCCACCCTGCCTAAGACCCAGTACTTC.